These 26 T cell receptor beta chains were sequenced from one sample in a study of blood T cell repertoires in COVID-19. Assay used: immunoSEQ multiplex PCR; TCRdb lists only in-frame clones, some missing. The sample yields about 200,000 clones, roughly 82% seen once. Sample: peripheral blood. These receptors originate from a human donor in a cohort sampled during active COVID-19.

CDR3 nucleotide sequence: TGTGCCAGCAGCTTAGATCGGGGCCAAGAGACCCAGTACTTC. Protein sequence: CASSLDRGQETQYF. The rearrangement uses TRBV11-3 and TRBJ2-5; TRBD2 might be the D (5 bases). With 0 bases removed from V and 1 base from J, the gap between germline ends came to 6 bases. The germline V gene encodes CDR1 SGHNT and CDR2 YENEEA. The CDR3 loop spans 14 amino acids. Filled out from reference TRBV11-3 and TRBJ2-5, the complete variable domain reads EAGVVQSPRYKIIEKKQPVAFWCNPISGHNTLYWYLQNLGQGPELLIRYENEEAVDDSQLPKDRFSAERLKGVDSTLKIQPAELGDSAVYLCASSLDRGQETQYFGPGTRLLVL.

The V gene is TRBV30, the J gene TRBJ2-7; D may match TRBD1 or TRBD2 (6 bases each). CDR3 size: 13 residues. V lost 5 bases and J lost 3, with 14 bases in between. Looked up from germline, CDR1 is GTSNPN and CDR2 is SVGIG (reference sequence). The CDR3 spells CAWGGSTGYEQYF. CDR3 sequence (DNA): TGTGCCTGGGGGGGGTCGACAGGCTACGAGCAGTACTTC.

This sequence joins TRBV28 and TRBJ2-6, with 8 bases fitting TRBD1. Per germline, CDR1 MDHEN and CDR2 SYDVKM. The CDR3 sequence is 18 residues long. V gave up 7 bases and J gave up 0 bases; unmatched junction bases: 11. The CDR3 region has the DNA TGTGCCAGCATTCCTGACAGGGGTGAAATCTCTGGGGCCAACGTCCTGACTTTC. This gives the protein CASIPDRGEISGANVLTF.

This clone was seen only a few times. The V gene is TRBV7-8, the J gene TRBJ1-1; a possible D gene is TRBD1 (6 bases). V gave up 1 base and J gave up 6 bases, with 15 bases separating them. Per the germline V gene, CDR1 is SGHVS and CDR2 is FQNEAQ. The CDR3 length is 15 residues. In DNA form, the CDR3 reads TGTGCCAGCAGCTTAGGTGGGACAACTGAGGCTGAAGCTTTCTTT. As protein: CASSLGGTTEAEAFF.

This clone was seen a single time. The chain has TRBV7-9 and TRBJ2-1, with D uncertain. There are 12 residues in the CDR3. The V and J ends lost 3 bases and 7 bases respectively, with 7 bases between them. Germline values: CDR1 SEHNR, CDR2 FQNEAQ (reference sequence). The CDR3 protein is CASSLPANEQFF. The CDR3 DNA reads TGTGCCAGCAGCTTGCCCGCGAATGAGCAGTTCTTC. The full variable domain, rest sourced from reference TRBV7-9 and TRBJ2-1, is DTGVSQNPRHKITKRGQNVTFRCDPISEHNRLYWYRQTLGQGPEFLTYFQNEAQLEKSRLLSDRFSAERPKGSFSTLEIQRTEQGDSAMYLCASSLPANEQFFGPGTRLTVL.

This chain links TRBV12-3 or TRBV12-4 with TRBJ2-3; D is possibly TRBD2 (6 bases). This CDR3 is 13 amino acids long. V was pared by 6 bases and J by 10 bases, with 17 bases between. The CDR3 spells CASSPGGAQSQYF. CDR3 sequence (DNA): TGTGCCAGCAGCCCCGGAGGGGCGCAATCGCAGTATTTT.

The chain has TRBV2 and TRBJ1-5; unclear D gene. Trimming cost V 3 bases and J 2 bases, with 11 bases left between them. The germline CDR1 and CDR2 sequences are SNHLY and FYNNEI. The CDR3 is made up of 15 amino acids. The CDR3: CASSERAGGNQPQHF. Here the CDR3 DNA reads TGTGCCAGCAGTGAGAGGGCGGGAGGCAATCAGCCCCAGCATTTT.

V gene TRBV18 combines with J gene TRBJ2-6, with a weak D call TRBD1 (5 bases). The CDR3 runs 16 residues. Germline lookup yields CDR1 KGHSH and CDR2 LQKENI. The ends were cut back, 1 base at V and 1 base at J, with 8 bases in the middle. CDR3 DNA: TGTGCCAGCTCACCACAAGGGGTTTCTGGGGCCAACGTCCTGACTTTC. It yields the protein CASSPQGVSGANVLTF.

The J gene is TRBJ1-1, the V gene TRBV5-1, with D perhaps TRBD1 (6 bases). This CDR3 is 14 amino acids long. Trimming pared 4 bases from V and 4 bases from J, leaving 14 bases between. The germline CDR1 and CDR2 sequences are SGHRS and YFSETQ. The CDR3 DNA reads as TGCGCCAGCAGCGCCCAGGGGTGGGGCACTGAAGCTTTCTTT. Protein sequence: CASSAQGWGTEAFF.

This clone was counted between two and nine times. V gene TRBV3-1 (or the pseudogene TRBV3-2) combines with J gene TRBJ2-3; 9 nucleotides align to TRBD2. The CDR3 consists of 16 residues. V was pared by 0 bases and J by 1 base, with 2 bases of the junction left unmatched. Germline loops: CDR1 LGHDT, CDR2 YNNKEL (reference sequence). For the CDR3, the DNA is TGTGCCAGCAGCCAAGAAAGACTAGCGGGCACAGATACGCAGTATTTT. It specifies CASSQERLAGTDTQYF.

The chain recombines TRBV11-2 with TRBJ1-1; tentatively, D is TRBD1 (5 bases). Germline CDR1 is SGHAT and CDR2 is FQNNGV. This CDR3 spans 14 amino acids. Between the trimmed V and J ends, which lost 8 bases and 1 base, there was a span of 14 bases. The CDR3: CASDSGSPNTEAFF. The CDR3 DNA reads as TGTGCCAGCGACTCAGGGTCACCGAACACTGAAGCTTTCTTT.

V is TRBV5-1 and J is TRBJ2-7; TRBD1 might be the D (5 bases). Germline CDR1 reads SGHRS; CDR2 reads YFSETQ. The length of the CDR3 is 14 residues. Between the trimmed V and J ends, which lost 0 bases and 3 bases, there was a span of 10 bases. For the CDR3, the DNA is TGCGCCAGCAGCTTGGATACAGGAAGCTACGAGCAGTACTTC. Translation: CASSLDTGSYEQYF.

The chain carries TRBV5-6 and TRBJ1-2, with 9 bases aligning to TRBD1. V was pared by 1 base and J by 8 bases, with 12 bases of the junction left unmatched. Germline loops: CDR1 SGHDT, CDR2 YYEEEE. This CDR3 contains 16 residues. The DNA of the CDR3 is TGTGCCAGCAGCTTGTTTTCGACGGGACAGGGTTTCGGCTACACCTTC. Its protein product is CASSLFSTGQGFGYTF.

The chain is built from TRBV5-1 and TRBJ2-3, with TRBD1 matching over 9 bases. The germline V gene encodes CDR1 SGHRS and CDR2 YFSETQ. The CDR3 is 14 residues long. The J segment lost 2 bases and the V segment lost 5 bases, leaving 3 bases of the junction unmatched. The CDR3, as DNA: TGCGCCAGCAGTCGGACAGGGGTCACAGATACGCAGTATTTT. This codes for CASSRTGVTDTQYF.

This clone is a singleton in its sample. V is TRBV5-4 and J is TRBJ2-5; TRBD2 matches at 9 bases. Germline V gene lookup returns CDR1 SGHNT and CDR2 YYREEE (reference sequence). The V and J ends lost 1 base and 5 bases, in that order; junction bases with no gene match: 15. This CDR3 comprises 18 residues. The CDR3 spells CASSLWGSGSALGETQYF. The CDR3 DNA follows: TGTGCCAGCAGCTTGTGGGGTAGCGGGAGTGCACTAGGGGAGACCCAGTACTTC.

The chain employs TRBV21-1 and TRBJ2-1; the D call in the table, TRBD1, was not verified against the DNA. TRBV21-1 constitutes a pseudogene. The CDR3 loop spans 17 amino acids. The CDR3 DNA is TGTGCCAGCACCCCCTCAGGGTCGGAGATCCCCCCGAATGAGCAGTTCTTC. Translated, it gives CASTPSGSEIPPNEQFF.

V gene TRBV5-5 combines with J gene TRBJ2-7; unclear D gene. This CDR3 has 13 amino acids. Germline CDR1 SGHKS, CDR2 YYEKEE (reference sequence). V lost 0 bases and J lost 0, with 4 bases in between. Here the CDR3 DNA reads TGTGCCAGCAGCTTGGCGGGCTCCTACGAGCAGTACTTC. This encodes CASSLAGSYEQYF.

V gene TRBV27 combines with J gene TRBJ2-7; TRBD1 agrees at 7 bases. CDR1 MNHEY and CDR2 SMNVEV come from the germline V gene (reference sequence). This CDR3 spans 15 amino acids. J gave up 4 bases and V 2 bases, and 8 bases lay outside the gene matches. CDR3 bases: TGTGCCAGCAGTTTAACAAGGGGGCGCGGATACGAGCAGTACTTC. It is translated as CASSLTRGRGYEQYF.

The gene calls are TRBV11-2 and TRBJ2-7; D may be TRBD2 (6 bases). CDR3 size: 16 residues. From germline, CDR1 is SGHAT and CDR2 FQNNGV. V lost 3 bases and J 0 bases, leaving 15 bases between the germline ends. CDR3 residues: CASSFPGTSHSYEQYF. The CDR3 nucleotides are TGTGCCAGCAGCTTCCCCGGGACTTCCCACTCCTACGAGCAGTACTTC.

The CDR3 DNA follows: TGTGCCAGCAGTTACCTCACTAGCGGCGAGCAGTACTTC. Protein: CASSYLTSGEQYF. V is TRBV6-6 and J is TRBJ2-7; 8 bases are shared with TRBD2. Germline V lookup: CDR1 MNHNY, CDR2 SVGAGI (reference sequence). The J segment lost 6 bases and the V segment lost 2 bases, leaving 3 bases of the junction unmatched. The CDR3 sequence is 13 residues long.

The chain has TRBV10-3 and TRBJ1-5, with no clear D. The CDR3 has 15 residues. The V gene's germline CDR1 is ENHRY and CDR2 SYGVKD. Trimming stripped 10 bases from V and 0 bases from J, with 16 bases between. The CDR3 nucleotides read TGTGCCACCAGGACGGAGATATATAGCAATCAGCCCCAGCATTTT. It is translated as CATRTEIYSNQPQHF.

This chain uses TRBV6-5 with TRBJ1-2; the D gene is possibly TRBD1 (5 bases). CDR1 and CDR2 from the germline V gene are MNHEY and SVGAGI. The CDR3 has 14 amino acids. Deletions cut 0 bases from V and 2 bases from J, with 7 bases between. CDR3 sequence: CASSYSAGNYGYTF. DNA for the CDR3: TGTGCCAGCAGTTACTCGGCAGGGAACTATGGCTACACCTTC.

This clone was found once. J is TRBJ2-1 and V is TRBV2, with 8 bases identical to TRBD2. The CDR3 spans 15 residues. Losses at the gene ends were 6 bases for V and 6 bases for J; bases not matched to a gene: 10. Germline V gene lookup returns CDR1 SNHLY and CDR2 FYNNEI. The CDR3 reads CASRRLAGGPNEQFF. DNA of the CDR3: TGTGCCAGCAGACGTTTGGCGGGAGGACCCAATGAGCAGTTCTTC.

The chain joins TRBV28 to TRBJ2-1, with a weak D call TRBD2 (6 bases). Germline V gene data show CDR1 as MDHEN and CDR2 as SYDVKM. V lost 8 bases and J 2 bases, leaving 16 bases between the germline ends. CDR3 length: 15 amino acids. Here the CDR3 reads CASFSRENPYNEQFF. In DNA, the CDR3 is TGTGCCAGCTTCTCCCGGGAGAACCCCTACAATGAGCAGTTCTTC.

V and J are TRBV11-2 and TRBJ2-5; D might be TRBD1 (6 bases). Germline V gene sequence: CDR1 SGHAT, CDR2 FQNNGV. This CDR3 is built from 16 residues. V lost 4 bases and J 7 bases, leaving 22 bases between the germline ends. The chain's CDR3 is CASSSITGWGIGTQYF. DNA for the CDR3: TGTGCCAGCAGCTCAATTACAGGGTGGGGGATTGGGACCCAGTACTTC.

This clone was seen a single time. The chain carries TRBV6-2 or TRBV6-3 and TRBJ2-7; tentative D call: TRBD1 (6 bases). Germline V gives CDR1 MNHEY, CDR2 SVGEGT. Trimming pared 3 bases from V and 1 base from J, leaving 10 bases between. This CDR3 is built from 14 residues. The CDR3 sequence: CASSYLGQSYEQYF. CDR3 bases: TGTGCCAGCAGTTATCTTGGACAGTCCTACGAGCAGTACTTC.